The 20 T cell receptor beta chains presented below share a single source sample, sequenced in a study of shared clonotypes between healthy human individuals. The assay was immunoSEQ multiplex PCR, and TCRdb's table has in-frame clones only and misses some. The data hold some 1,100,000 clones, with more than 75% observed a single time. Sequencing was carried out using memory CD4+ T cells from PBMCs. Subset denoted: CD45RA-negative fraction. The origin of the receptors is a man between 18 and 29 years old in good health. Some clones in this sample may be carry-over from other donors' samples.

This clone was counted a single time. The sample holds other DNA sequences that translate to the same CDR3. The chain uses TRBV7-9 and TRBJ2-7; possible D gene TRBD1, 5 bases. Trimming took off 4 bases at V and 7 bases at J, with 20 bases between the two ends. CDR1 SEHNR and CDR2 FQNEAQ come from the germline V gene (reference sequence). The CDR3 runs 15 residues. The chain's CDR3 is CASSSHGTGSKEQYF. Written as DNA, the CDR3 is TGTGCCAGCAGCTCCCACGGAACAGGTTCCAAGGAGCAGTACTTC.

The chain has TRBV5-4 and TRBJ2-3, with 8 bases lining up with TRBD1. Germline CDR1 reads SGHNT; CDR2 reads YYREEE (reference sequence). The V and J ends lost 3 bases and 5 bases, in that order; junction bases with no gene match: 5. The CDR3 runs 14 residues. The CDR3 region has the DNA TGTGCCAGCAGCTCCCAGGGGGCTAAAGATACGCAGTATTTT. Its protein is CASSSQGAKDTQYF.

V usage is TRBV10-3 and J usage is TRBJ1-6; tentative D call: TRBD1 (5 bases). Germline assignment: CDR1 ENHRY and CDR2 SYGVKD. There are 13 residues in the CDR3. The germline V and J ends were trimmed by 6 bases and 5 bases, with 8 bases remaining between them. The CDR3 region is CAISRENNSPLHF. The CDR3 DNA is TGTGCCATCAGCAGGGAGAATAATTCACCCCTCCACTTT.

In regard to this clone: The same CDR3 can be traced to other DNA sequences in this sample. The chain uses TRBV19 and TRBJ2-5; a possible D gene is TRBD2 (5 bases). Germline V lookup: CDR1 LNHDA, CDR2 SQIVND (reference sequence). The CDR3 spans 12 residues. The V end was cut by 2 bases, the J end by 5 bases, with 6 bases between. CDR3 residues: CASSIRGETQYF. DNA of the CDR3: TGTGCCAGTAGTATAAGAGGGGAGACCCAGTACTTC.

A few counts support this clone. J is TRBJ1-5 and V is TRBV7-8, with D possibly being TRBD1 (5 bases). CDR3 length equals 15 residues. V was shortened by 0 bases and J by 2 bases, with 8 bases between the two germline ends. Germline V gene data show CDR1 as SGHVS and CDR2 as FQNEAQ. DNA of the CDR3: TGTGCCAGCAGCTTAGCGCTGGGGGGCAATCAGCCCCAGCATTTT. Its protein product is CASSLALGGNQPQHF.

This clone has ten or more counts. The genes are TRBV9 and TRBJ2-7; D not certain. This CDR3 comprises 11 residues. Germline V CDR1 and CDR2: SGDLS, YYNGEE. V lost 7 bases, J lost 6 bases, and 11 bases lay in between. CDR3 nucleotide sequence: TGTGCCAGCCTGCGTTTGTCCGAGCAGTACTTC. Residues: CASLRLSEQYF.

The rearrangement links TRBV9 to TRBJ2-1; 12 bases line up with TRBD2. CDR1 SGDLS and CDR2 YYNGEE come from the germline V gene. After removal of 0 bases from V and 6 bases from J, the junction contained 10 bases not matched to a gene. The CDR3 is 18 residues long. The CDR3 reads CASSVVGLAGGPRNEQFF. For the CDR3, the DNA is TGTGCCAGCAGCGTAGTTGGGCTAGCGGGAGGGCCCCGCAATGAGCAGTTCTTC.

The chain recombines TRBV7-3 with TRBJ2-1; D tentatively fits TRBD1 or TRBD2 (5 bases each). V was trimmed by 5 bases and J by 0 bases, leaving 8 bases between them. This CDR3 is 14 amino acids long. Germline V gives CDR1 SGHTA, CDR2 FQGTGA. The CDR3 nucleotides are TGTGCCAGCAGCCCCGGGACCTCCTACAATGAGCAGTTCTTC. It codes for CASSPGTSYNEQFF.

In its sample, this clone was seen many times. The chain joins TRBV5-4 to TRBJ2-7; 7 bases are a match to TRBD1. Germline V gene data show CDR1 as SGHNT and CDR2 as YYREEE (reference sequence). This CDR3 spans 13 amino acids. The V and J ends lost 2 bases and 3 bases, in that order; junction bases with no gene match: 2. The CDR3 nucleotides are TGTGCCAGCAGCTTCGGGACAGACTACGAGCAGTACTTC. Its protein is CASSFGTDYEQYF.

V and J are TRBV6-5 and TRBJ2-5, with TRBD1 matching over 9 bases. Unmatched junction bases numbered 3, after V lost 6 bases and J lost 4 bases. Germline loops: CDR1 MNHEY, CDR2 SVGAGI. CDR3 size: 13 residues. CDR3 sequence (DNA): TGTGCCAGCAGCACAGGGGGCGGAGAGACCCAGTACTTC. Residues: CASSTGGGETQYF.

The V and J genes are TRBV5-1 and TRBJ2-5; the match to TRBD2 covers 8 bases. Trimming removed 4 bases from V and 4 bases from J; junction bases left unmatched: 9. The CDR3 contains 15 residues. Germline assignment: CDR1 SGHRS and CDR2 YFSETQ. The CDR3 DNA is TGCGCCAGCAGCCCCAATAGCGGGGAGGGAGAGACCCAGTACTTC. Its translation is CASSPNSGEGETQYF.

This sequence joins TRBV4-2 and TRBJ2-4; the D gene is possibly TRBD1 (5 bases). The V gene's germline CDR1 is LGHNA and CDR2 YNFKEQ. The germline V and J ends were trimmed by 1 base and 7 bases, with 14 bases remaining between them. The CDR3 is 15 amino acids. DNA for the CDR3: TGTGCCAGCAGCCAAGTTTCCGCAAAGGGGAACATTCAGTACTTC. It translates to CASSQVSAKGNIQYF.

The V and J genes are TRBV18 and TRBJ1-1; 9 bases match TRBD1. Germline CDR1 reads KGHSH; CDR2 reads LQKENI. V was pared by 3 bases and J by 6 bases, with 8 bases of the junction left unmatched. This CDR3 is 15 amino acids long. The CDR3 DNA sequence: TGTGCCAGCTCACCTCCAGGGGACAGGGTCCCTGAAGCTTTCTTT. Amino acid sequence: CASSPPGDRVPEAFF.

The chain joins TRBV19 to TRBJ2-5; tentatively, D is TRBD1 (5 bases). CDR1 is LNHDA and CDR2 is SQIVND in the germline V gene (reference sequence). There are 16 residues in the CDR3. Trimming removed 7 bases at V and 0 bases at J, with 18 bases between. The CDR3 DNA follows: TGTGCCAGTACCCCGCGTAGGGGCCAGTACCAAGAGACCCAGTACTTC. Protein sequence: CASTPRRGQYQETQYF.

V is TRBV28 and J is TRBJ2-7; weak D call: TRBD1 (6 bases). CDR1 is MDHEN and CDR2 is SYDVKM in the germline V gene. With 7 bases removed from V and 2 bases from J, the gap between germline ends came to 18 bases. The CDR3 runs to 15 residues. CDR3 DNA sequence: TGTGCCAGCACCGAATCGGGACAATGGGCCTACGAGCAGTACTTC. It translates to CASTESGQWAYEQYF. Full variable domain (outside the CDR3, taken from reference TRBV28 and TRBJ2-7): DVKVTQSSRYLVKRTGEKVFLECVQDMDHENMFWYRQDPGLGLRLIYFSYDVKMKEKGDIPEGYSVSREKKERFSLILESASTNQTSMYLCASTESGQWAYEQYFGPGTRLTVT.

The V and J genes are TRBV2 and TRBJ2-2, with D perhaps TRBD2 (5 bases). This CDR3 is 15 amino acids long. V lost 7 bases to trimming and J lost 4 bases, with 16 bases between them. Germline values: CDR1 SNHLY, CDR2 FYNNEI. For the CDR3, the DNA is TGTGCCAGCACCTCCGGCGTTGGGAGCACCGGGGAGCTGTTTTTT. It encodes CASTSGVGSTGELFF. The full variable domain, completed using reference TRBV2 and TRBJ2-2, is EPEVTQTPSHQVTQMGQEVILRCVPISNHLYFYWYRQILGQKVEFLVSFYNNEISEKSEIFDDQFSVERPDGSNFTLKIRSTKLEDSAMYFCASTSGVGSTGELFFGEGSRLTVL.

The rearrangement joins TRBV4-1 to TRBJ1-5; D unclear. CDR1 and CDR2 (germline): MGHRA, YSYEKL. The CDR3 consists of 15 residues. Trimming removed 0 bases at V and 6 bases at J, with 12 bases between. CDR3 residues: CASSQEGGFAQPQHF. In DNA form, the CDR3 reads TGCGCCAGCAGCCAAGAGGGAGGGTTCGCTCAGCCCCAGCATTTT.

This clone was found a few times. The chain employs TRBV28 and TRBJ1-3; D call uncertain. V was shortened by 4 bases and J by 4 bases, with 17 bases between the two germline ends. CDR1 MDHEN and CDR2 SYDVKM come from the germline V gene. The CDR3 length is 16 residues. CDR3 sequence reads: CASSSPRSQLGNTIYF. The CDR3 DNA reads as TGTGCCAGCAGTTCCCCCCGTTCGCAACTGGGAAACACCATATATTTT.

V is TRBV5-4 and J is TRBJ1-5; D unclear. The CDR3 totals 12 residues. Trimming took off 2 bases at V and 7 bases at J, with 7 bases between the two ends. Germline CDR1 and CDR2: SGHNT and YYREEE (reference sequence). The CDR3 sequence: CASSFAGQPQHF. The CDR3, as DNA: TGTGCCAGCAGCTTCGCTGGGCAGCCCCAGCATTTT.

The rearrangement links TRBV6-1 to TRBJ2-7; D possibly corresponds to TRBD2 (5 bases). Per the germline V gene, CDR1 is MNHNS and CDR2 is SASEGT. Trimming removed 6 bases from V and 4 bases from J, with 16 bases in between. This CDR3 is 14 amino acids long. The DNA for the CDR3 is TGTGCCAGCAGGCGGGCAGAAGAGTCGTACGAGCAGTACTTC. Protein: CASRRAEESYEQYF.